Following are 8 T cell receptor beta chains from one sample sequenced in a study of cytomegalovirus exposure and HLA in healthy donors. Researchers ran the PCR with 60 Vbeta and 13 Jbeta primers. Repertoires were generated with immunoSEQ multiplex PCR, while TCRdb's copy carries only in-frame clones and drops some. Counted here are roughly 150,000 clones, roughly 80% occurring once; the ten biggest clones make up about a tenth. The sample comprised PBMCs. Receptors originate from a man younger than 30 in good health and CMV-seropositive.

V is TRBV27 and J is TRBJ1-2; D possibly corresponds to TRBD1 (5 bases). In germline, CDR1 is MNHEY, CDR2 SMNVEV (reference sequence). The CDR3 is 15 amino acids. Trimming took 3 bases from V and 5 from J, leaving 16 bases between them. The CDR3 nucleotides are TGTGCCAGCAGTTTTGCCGCGTCGGGGGGATATGGCTACACCTTC. It specifies CASSFAASGGYGYTF.

This clone was seen only once. V usage is TRBV4-3 and J usage is TRBJ2-2; TRBD2 aligns across 8 bases. Trimming removed 0 bases from V and 7 bases from J; junction bases left unmatched: 10. The CDR3 length is 17 residues. Germline V gives CDR1 LGHNA, CDR2 YSLEER. Here the CDR3 reads CASSQDLTSGKHGELFF. The CDR3 DNA reads TGCGCCAGCAGCCAAGACCTCACTAGCGGTAAACACGGGGAGCTGTTTTTT.

The rearrangement uses TRBV19 and TRBJ1-4, with TRBD1 identical over 8 bases. Unmatched junction bases numbered 21, after V lost 5 bases and J lost 7 bases. CDR1 and CDR2 (germline): LNHDA, SQIVND (reference sequence). The CDR3 covers 19 residues. This CDR3 is CASSLWAGGVKNPSEKLFF. CDR3 nucleotide sequence: TGTGCCAGTAGTCTTTGGGCAGGGGGCGTAAAGAATCCAAGTGAAAAACTGTTTTTT.

This chain joins TRBV18 and TRBJ2-3; possibly TRBD2 for D (7 bases). CDR1 is KGHSH and CDR2 is LQKENI in the germline V gene. The CDR3 is 17 residues long. V dropped 3 bases and J dropped 4 bases, with 20 bases sitting between them. The CDR3 nucleotides are TGTGCCAGCTCACCGTTTGGTGGGGGGGCCCTCCCAGATACGCAGTATTTT. Translating gives CASSPFGGGALPDTQYF. Looking up the rest from reference TRBV18 and TRBJ2-3 gives the full variable domain: NAGVMQNPRHLVRRRGQEARLRCSPMKGHSHVYWYRQLPEEGLKFMVYLQKENIIDESGMPKERFSAEFPKEGPSILRIQQVVRGDSAAYFCASSPFGGGALPDTQYFGPGTRLTVL.

This CDR3 reads CASSLGRRGGPYEQYF. CDR3 nucleotides: TGCGCCAGCAGCTTGGGGCGGAGGGGAGGGCCCTACGAGCAGTACTTC. The chain links TRBV5-1 to TRBJ2-7; 7 nucleotides agree with TRBD2. With 0 bases clipped from V and 2 bases from J, the junction kept 8 bases outside the gene matches. The germline CDR1 and CDR2 sequences are SGHRS and YFSETQ. The CDR3 extends over 16 amino acids.

This sequence joins TRBV7-9 and TRBJ2-1; 12 bases align to TRBD2. Trimming cost V 1 base and J 5 bases; bases outside gene matches: 0. Germline CDR1 and CDR2: SEHNR and FQNEAQ (reference sequence). The CDR3 is made up of 15 amino acids. In DNA form, the CDR3 reads TGTGCCAGCAGCTTAGGGACTAGCGGGGACAATGAGCAGTTCTTC. Encoded protein: CASSLGTSGDNEQFF.

The chain links TRBV4-1 to TRBJ2-1; the D gene is possibly TRBD2 (5 bases). Germline V gene lookup returns CDR1 MGHRA and CDR2 YSYEKL. V shed 0 bases and J shed 8 bases, with 11 bases lying between them. This CDR3 has 14 amino acids. CDR3 sequence: CASSQEGLSDEQFF. Written as DNA, the CDR3 is TGCGCCAGCAGCCAAGAAGGGCTTAGCGATGAGCAGTTCTTC.

The chain couples TRBV11-2 to TRBJ2-5; tentative D call: TRBD1 (6 bases). This CDR3 region has 14 residues. Trimming removed 2 bases at V and 3 bases at J, with 10 bases between. CDR1 is SGHAT and CDR2 is FQNNGV in the germline V gene. CDR3 region: CASSLYNREETQYF. CDR3 nucleotides: TGTGCCAGCAGCTTATATAACAGGGAAGAGACCCAGTACTTC.